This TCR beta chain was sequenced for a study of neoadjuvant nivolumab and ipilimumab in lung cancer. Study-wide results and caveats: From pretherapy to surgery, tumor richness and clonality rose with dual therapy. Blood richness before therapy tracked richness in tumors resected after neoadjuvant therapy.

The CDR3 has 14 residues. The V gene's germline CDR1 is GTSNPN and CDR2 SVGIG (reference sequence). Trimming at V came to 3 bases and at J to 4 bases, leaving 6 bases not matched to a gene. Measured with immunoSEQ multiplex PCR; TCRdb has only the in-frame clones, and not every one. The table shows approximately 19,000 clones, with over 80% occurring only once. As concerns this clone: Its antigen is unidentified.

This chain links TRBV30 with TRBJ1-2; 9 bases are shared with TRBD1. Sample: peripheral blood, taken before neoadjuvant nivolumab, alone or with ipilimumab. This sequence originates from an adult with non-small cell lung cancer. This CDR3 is CAWRTGGSPYGYTF. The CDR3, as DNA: TGTGCCTGGAGAACAGGGGGCTCCCCCTATGGCTACACCTTC.